The 12 T cell receptor beta chains below were found in one sample sequenced in a study of blood T cell repertoires in COVID-19. Generated by immunoSEQ multiplex PCR, the TCRdb table keeps only in-frame clones and is missing some. Of roughly 60,000 clones listed, 70% to 85% are singletons. The sample taken for sequencing was peripheral blood. The source is an older woman with acute or convalescent COVID-19.

This clone was seen more than once but under ten times. The rearrangement links TRBV5-4 to TRBJ1-1; D is unclear. The CDR3 is 12 amino acids. Germline V gene lookup returns CDR1 SGHNT and CDR2 YYREEE (reference sequence). V was pared by 1 base and J by 4 bases, with 5 bases between. CDR3 residues: CASSLSGTEAFF. The CDR3 DNA reads as TGTGCCAGCAGCTTGTCAGGCACTGAAGCTTTCTTT.

The V and J genes are TRBV19 and TRBJ2-5, with 16 bases aligning to TRBD2. Germline V CDR1 and CDR2: LNHDA, SQIVND (reference sequence). The CDR3 consists of 17 residues. The junction had 5 bases not matched to a gene; V was cut back by 3 bases and J by 4 bases. CDR3 protein: CASSMGTSGGARETQYF. The DNA of the CDR3 is TGTGCCAGTAGTATGGGGACTAGCGGGGGGGCGAGAGAGACCCAGTACTTC.

This chain links TRBV2 with TRBJ1-1, with 8 positions matching TRBD1. V gave up 5 bases and J gave up 0 bases; unmatched junction bases: 2. Germline-derived CDR1 and CDR2 are SNHLY and FYNNEI. CDR3 length equals 14 residues. The CDR3 loop reads CASSSRGLNTEAFF. DNA for the CDR3: TGTGCCAGCAGTTCCAGGGGGCTGAACACTGAAGCTTTCTTT. Complete variable domain (other parts from reference TRBV2 and TRBJ1-1): EPEVTQTPSHQVTQMGQEVILRCVPISNHLYFYWYRQILGQKVEFLVSFYNNEISEKSEIFDDQFSVERPDGSNFTLKIRSTKLEDSAMYFCASSSRGLNTEAFFGQGTRLTVV.

This sequence joins TRBV4-2 and TRBJ1-2; tentative D call: TRBD1 (5 bases). There are 15 residues in the CDR3. Deletions cut 4 bases from V and 1 base from J, with 13 bases between. Germline-derived CDR1 and CDR2 are LGHNA and YNFKEQ. CDR3 sequence (DNA): TGTGCCAGCAGCCCCAATCAGGGTGTTAACTATGGCTACACCTTC. Translating it yields CASSPNQGVNYGYTF.

The chain couples TRBV12-3 or TRBV12-4 to TRBJ1-1, with D possibly being TRBD1 (5 bases). V was cut by 4 bases and J by 7 bases, with 10 bases left in between. CDR3 size: 12 residues. CDR3 loop: CASSWTPLEAFF. In DNA, the CDR3 is TGTGCCAGCAGTTGGACACCCCTTGAAGCTTTCTTT.

The chain recombines TRBV10-3 with TRBJ1-1; D gene unclear. V shed 8 bases and J shed 1 base, with 8 bases lying between them. CDR3 size: 12 residues. Germline-derived CDR1 and CDR2 are ENHRY and SYGVKD. The CDR3 DNA is TGTGCCATCGGTCAGGAGAACACTGAAGCTTTCTTT. It is translated as CAIGQENTEAFF.

The chain employs TRBV15 and TRBJ1-1, with 7 bases that match TRBD1. CDR3 length equals 15 residues. Trimming cost V 3 bases and J 0 bases; bases outside gene matches: 4. Germline V CDR1 and CDR2: LNHNV, YYDKDF (reference sequence). CDR3 coding DNA: TGTGCCACCAGCAGGGAGACAGGGATGAACACTGAAGCTTTCTTT. As protein: CATSRETGMNTEAFF.

The CDR3 region is CASSFFTGTLGETQYF. The DNA of the CDR3 is TGTGCCAGCAGCTTTTTCACCGGGACTCTAGGAGAGACCCAGTACTTC. The chain combines TRBV7-9 with TRBJ2-5; a possible D gene is TRBD2 (6 bases). Germline CDR1 is SEHNR and CDR2 is FQNEAQ (reference sequence). Trimming removed 3 bases from V and 4 bases from J, with 18 bases in between. The CDR3 covers 16 residues.

The chain carries TRBV5-1 and TRBJ1-1; 7 positions agree with TRBD1. Germline trimming cut 5 bases from V and 0 bases from J; bases unmatched to any gene: 7. This CDR3 region has 15 residues. Per germline, CDR1 SGHRS and CDR2 YFSETQ. The CDR3 region has the DNA TGCGCCAGCAGACCAACAGGGGACATGAACACTGAAGCTTTCTTT. Translated, it gives CASRPTGDMNTEAFF.

V usage is TRBV11-2 and J usage is TRBJ1-6, with 7 positions matching TRBD1. Germline-derived CDR1 and CDR2 are SGHAT and FQNNGV. The V gene end was trimmed by 3 bases and the J gene end by 6 bases; junction bases not matched to a gene: 5. CDR3 length equals 15 residues. The chain's CDR3 is CASSFQTGPNSPLHF. The DNA for the CDR3 is TGTGCCAGCAGCTTCCAGACAGGGCCTAATTCACCCCTCCACTTT.

The genes are TRBV11-2 and TRBJ1-2; 8 bases are a match to TRBD1. Germline V CDR1 and CDR2: SGHAT, FQNNGV. V shed 3 bases and J 4 bases; nucleotides not matched to a gene: 7. The CDR3 extends over 15 amino acids. Here the CDR3 DNA reads TGTGCCAGCAGCTTCCTAGGAGGACAGGGCTATGGCTACACCTTC. This sequence encodes CASSFLGGQGYGYTF.

The chain has TRBV27 and TRBJ2-7, with a weak D call TRBD1 (5 bases). The CDR3 consists of 16 residues. The V and J ends lost 2 bases and 5 bases respectively, with 19 bases between them. Germline CDR1 reads MNHEY; CDR2 reads SMNVEV (reference sequence). The CDR3 is CASSLDAGWGINEQYF. The CDR3 DNA reads TGTGCCAGCAGTTTAGACGCAGGGTGGGGCATTAACGAGCAGTACTTC.